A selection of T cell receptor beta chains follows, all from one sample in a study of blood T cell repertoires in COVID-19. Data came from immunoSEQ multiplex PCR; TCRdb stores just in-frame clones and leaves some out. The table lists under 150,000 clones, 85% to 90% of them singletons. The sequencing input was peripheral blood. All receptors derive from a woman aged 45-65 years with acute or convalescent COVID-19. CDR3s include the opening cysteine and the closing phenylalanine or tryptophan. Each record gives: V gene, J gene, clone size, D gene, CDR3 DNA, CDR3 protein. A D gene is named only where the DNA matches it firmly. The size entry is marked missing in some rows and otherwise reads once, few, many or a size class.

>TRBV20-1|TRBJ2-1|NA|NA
TGCAGTGCTATGAGGGTGGGTGAGCAGTTCTTC
CSAMRVGEQFF
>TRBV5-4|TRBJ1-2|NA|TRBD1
TGTGCCAGCAGCTTGGGGACAGGGGGCGCGGATGGCTACACCTTC
CASSLGTGGADGYTF
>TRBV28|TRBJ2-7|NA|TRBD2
TGTGCCAGCAGGGACCCCCTGGCGGGGGTTACCTACGAGCAGTACTTC
CASRDPLAGVTYEQYF
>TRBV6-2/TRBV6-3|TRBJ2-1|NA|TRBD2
TGTGCCAGCAGTTGGATAGCGGGGACCTACAATGAGCAGTTCTTC
CASSWIAGTYNEQFF
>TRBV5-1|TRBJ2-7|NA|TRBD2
TGTGCCAGCAGCCCCCAGGGACTAGAGGAGCAGTACTTC
CASSPQGLEEQYF
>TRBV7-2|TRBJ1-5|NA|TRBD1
TGTGCCAGCAGCTTCGGGACAGGGAGCAATCAGCCCCAGCATTTT
CASSFGTGSNQPQHF
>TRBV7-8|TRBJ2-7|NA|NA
TGTGCCAGCAGCTTAAGTGGAACTAACGAGCAGTACTTC
CASSLSGTNEQYF
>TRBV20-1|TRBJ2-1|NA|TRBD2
TGCAGTGCTCTTACTAGCGGGGCGCAGTTCTTC
CSALTSGAQFF
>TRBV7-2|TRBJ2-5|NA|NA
TGTGCCAGCAGCTTTAAGGGGAAAGAGACCCAGTACTTC
CASSFKGKETQYF
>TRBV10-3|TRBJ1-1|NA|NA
TGTGCCATCAGGGGGCCTGACACTGAAGCTTTCTTT
CAIRGPDTEAFF
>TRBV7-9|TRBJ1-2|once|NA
TGTGCCGCCCTCGGTTCTACGGGAGGCTACACCTTC
CAALGSTGGYTF
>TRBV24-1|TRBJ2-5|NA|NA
TGTGCCACTGCAGGGGCTGGCGAGACCCAGTACTTC
CATAGAGETQYF
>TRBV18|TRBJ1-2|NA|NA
TGTGCCAGCTCACCACGGGACAAGGGGGACGGGGGCTACACCTTC
CASSPRDKGDGGYTF
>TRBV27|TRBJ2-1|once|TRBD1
TGTGCCAGCAGGGGGACAGTAGACAATGAGCAGTTCTTC
CASRGTVDNEQFF
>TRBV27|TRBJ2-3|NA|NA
TGTGCCAGCAGTTTATTCCAGGGAAATACGCAGTATTTT
CASSLFQGNTQYF
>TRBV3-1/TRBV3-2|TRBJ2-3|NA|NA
TGTGCCAGCAGCCAAGATGGGCGGGCAGATACGCAGTATTTT
CASSQDGRADTQYF
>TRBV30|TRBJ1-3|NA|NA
TGTGCCTGGAGTCGGGGTACTAGGGATTCTGGAAACACCATATATTTT
CAWSRGTRDSGNTIYF
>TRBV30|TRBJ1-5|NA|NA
TGTGCCTGGAGTACCAGGGCAAATCAGCCCCAGCATTTT
CAWSTRANQPQHF
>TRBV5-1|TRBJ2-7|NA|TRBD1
TGCGCCAGCAGCCCCGGGACAGGTATCTACGAGCAGTACTTC
CASSPGTGIYEQYF
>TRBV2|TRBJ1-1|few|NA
TGTGCCAGCAGTTTGGATGGGAGGGTGGGGGGTGACACTGAAGCTTTCTTT
CASSLDGRVGGDTEAFF
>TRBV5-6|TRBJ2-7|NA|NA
TGTGCCAGCAGCTTGGCCGGACACCTCGAGCAGTACTTC
CASSLAGHLEQYF
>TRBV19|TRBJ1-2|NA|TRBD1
TGTGCCAGTAGGGACAGGGCGCGCTATGGCTACACCTTC
CASRDRARYGYTF
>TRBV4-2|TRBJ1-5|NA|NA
TGTGCCAGCAGCCAAGAACCCCTAGATTGGCCCCAGCATTTT
CASSQEPLDWPQHF
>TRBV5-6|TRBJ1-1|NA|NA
TGTGCCAGCAGCTCCCGGGGTGGCATAAACACTGAAGCTTTCTTT
CASSSRGGINTEAFF
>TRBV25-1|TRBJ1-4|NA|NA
TGTGCCAGCAGTGAAGACTACGGACCAACTAATGAAAAACTGTTTTTT
CASSEDYGPTNEKLFF
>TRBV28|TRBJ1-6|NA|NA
TGTGCCAGCAGTCCCTACCCGACTGCTCCCCTCCACTTT
CASSPYPTAPLHF
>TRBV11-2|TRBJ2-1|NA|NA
TGTGCCAGCACGGCCGGGGAGCCCTACAATGAGCAGTTCTTC
CASTAGEPYNEQFF
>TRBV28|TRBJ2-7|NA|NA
TGTGCCAGCAGTTTTAATAGCTACGAGCAGTACTTC
CASSFNSYEQYF
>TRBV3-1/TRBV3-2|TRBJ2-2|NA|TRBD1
TGTGCCAGCAGCCAAGAGACAGGGGTGATCGGGGAGCTGTTTTTT
CASSQETGVIGELFF
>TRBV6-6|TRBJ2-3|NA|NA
TGTGCCAGCAGTTCCTCTAGACTCAGCACAGATACGCAGTATTTT
CASSSSRLSTDTQYF
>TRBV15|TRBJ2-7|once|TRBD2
TGTGCCACCAGCAGCGGCGGGGGGTCCTACGAGCAGTACTTC
CATSSGGGSYEQYF
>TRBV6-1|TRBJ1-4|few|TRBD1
TGTGCCAGCAGTGATACTTACTTCGGACAGGGTCGGGGCGAAAAACTGTTTTTT
CASSDTYFGQGRGEKLFF
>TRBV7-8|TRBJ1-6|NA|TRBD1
TGTGCCAGCAGCTTCGCAGGGGGCACGGACTCACCCCTCCACTTT
CASSFAGGTDSPLHF
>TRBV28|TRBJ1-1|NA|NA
TGTGCCAGCAGCCTCGAGGGACTAAGGTATGCTTTCTTT
CASSLEGLRYAFF
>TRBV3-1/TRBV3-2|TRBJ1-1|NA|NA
TGTGCCAGCGTACTAGCTGAGGGGCTCTTAAGAACTGAAGCTTTCTTT
CASVLAEGLLRTEAFF
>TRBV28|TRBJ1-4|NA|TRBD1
TGTGCCAGCAGTACCGGGACAGGGGAGTTTAATGAAAAACTGTTTTTT
CASSTGTGEFNEKLFF
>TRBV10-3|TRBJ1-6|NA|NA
TGTGCCATCAGTGGGTCGGGGGCAGGGGTTTCACCCCTCCACTTT
CAISGSGAGVSPLHF
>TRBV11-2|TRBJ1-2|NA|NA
TGTGCCAGCAGCTTAAGCGACAGCTATGGCTACACCTTC
CASSLSDSYGYTF
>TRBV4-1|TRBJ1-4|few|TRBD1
TGCGCCAGCAGCCAAGATCCGGGGACAGGGGGTGAAAAACTGTTTTTT
CASSQDPGTGGEKLFF
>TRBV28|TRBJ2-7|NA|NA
TGTGCCAGCTTCCAGGCGGGGTACTCCTACGAGCAGTACTTC
CASFQAGYSYEQYF
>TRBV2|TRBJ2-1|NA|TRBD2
TGTGCCAGCAAATCCGGGACTAGCACCGAGCAGTTCTTC
CASKSGTSTEQFF
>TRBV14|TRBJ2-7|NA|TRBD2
TGTGCCAGCAGCCTCCCACTGGGAGGGGAGCAGTACTTC
CASSLPLGGEQYF
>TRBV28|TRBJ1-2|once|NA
TGTGCCAGCAGTTTATCCCCCTTGGGCTACACCTTC
CASSLSPLGYTF
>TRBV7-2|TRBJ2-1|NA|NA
TGTGCCAGCAGCTCCGACCGACATAGTGCCTACAATGAGCAGTTCTTC
CASSSDRHSAYNEQFF
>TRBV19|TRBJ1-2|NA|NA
TGTGCCAGTACAGAGGGACACCTCTATGGCTACACCTTC
CASTEGHLYGYTF
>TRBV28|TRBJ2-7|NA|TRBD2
TGTGCCAGCAGGAATAGCGGGAGTTCCTACGAGCAGTACTTC
CASRNSGSSYEQYF